This TCR beta chain was retrieved from a study of blood T cell repertoires in COVID-19. Study details: From the United States, Italy and Spain came samples of acute and convalescent COVID-19. PBMCs, B-cell-depleted T cells, or T cells were the source of the cDNA or gDNA that made up the material.

The assay was immunoSEQ multiplex PCR, and TCRdb's table has in-frame clones only and misses some. Of about 330,000 clones in the sample, roughly 87% were seen once. Two negative PCRs, clearance, or symptom resolution were required of recovered Cohort 3 donors. This TCR came from a woman aged 25 to 39 who had recovered from COVID-19. Sequencing used PBMCs or T cells enriched from blood (not recorded which).

The CDR3 reads CASSFRGSEGRTNEKLFF. The CDR3 bases are TGTGCCAGCAGCTTTAGGGGCTCGGAGGGGCGAACTAATGAAAAACTGTTTTTT. This chain joins TRBV7-9 and TRBJ1-4, with D maybe TRBD1 (5 bases). CDR3 length equals 18 residues. Per the germline V gene, CDR1 is SEHNR and CDR2 is FQNEAQ (reference sequence). V lost 3 bases to trimming and J lost 1 base, with 18 bases between them.